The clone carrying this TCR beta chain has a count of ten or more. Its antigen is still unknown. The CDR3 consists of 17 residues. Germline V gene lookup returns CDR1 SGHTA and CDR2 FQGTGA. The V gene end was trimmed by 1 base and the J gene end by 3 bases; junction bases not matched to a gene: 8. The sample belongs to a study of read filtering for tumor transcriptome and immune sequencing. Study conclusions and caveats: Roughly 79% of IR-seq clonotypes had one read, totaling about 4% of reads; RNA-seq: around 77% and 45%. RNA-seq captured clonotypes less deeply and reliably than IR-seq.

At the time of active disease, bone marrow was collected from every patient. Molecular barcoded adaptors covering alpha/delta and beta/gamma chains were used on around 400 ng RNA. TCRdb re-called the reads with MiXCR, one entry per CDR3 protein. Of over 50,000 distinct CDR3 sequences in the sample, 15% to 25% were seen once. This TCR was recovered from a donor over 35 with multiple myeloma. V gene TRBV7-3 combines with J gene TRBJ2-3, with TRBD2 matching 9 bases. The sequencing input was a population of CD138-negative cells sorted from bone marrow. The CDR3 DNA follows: TGTGCCAGCAGCTTAAGCGGGAGGGCCCTCGGTACAGATACGCAGTATTTT. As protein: CASSLSGRALGTDTQYF.